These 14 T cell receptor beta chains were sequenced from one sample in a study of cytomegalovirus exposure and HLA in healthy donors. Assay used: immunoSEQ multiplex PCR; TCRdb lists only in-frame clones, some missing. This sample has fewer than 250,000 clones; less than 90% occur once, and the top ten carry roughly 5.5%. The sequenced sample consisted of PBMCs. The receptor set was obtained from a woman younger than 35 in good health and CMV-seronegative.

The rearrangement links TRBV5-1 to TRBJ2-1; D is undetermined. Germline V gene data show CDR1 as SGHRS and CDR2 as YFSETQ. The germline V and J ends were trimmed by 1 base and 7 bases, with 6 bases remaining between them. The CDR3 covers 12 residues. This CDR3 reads CASSLSVNEQFF. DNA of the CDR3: TGCGCCAGCAGCTTGTCGGTAAATGAGCAGTTCTTC.

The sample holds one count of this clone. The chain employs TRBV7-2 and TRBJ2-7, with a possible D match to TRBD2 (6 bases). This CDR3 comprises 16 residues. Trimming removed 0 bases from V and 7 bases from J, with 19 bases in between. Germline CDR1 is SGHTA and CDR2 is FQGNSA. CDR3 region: CASSLAPAGPRVEQYF. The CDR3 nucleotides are TGTGCCAGCAGCTTAGCCCCGGCGGGACCCCGAGTTGAGCAGTACTTC.

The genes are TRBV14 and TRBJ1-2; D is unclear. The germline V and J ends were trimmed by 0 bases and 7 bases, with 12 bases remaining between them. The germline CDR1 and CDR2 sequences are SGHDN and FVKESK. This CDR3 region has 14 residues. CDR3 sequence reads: CASSQDTDRVGYTF. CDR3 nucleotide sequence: TGTGCCAGCAGCCAAGATACGGATCGCGTTGGCTACACCTTC.

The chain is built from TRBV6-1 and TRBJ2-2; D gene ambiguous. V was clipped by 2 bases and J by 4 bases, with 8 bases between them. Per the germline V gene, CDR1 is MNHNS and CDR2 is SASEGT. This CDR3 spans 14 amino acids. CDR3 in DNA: TGTGCCAGCAGTGAATCGGCTGTCACCGGGGAGCTGTTTTTT. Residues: CASSESAVTGELFF.

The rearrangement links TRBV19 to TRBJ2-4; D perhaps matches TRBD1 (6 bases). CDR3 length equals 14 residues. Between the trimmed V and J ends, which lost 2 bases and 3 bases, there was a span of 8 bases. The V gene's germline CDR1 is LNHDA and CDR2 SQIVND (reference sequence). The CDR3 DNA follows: TGTGCCAGTAGTATAAGGACAGACAAAAACATTCAGTACTTC. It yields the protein CASSIRTDKNIQYF.

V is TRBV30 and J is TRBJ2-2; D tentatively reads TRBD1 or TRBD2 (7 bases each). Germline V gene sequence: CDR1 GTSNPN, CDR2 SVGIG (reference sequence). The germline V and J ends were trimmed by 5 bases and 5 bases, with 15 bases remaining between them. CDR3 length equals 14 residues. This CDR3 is CAWGRGRSTGELFF. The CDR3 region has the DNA TGTGCCTGGGGGAGGGGGCGAAGTACCGGGGAGCTGTTTTTT. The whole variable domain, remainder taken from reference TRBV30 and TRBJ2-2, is SQTIHQWPATLVQPVGSPLSLECTVEGTSNPNLYWYRQAAGRGLQLLFYSVGIGQISSEVPQNLSASRPQDRQFILSSKKLLLSDSGFYLCAWGRGRSTGELFFGEGSRLTVL.

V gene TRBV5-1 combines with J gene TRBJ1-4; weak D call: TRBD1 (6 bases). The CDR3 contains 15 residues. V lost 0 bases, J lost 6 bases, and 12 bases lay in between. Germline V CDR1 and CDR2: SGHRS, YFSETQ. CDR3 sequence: CASSLEGGADEKLFF. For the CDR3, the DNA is TGCGCCAGCAGCTTGGAGGGGGGCGCGGATGAAAAACTGTTTTTT.

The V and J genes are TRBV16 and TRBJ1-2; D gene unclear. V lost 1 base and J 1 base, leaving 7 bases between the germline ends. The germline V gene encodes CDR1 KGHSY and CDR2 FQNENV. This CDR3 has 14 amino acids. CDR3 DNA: TGTGCCAGCAGCCAATTCGGAGGTAACTATGGCTACACCTTC. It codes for CASSQFGGNYGYTF.

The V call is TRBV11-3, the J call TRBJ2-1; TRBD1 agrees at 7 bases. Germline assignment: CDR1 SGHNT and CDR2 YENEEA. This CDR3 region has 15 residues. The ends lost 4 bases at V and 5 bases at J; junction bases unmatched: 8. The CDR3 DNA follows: TGTGCCAGCAGCTCCGGGATACAGGGGAACAATGAGCAGTTCTTC. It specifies CASSSGIQGNNEQFF.

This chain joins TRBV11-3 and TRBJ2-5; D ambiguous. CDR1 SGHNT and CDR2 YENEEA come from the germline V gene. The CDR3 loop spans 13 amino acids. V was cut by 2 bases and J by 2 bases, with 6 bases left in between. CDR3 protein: CASSLNNQETQYF. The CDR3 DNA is TGTGCCAGCAGCTTAAACAATCAAGAGACCCAGTACTTC.

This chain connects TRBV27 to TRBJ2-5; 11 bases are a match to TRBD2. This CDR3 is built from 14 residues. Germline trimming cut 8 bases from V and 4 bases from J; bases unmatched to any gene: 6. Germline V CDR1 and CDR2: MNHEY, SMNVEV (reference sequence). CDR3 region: CASHRSGRAETQYF. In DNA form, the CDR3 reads TGTGCCAGCCATCGTAGCGGGAGGGCAGAGACCCAGTACTTC.

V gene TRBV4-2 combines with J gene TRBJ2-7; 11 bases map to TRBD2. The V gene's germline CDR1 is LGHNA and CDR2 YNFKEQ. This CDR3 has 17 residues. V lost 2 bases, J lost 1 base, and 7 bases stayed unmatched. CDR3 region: CASSQSLAGGLSYEQYF. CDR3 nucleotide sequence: TGTGCCAGCAGCCAAAGTCTAGCGGGGGGACTTTCCTACGAGCAGTACTTC.

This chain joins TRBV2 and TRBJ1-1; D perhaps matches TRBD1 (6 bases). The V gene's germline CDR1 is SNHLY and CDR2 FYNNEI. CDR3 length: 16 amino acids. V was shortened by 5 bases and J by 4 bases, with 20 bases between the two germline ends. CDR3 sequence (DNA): TGTGCCAGCAGTTCGGTAGGGGGAATGTGGACCACTGAAGCTTTCTTT. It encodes CASSSVGGMWTTEAFF.

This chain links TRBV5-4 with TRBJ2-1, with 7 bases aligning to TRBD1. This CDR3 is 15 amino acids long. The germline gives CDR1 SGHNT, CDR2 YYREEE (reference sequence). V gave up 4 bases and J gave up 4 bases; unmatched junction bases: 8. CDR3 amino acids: CASSPAAGGYNEQFF. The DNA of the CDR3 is TGTGCCAGCAGCCCGGCGGCAGGGGGTTACAATGAGCAGTTCTTC.